Shown below are 7 T cell receptor beta chains from a single sample sequenced in a study of CD8 T cells in Susac syndrome. Reverse transcription of about 0.45 to 1 ug RNA was performed with random hexamers. TCRdb passed the immunoSEQ multiplex PCR reads through MiXCR, listing each CDR3 protein once. The sample carries 150,000 or so distinct CDR3 sequences, 95% recorded once. The sample was CD4+ T cells from PBMCs. These receptors were taken from a human donor with Susac syndrome.

J is TRBJ2-7 and V is TRBV20-1, with 7 bases that match TRBD2. This CDR3 has 14 amino acids. Germline CDR1 reads DFQATT; CDR2 reads SNEGSKA (reference sequence). With V trimmed by 5 bases and J by 3 bases, 10 bases remained unmatched. The chain's CDR3 is CSALRGGGGYEQYF. CDR3 bases: TGCAGTGCTCTACGGGGCGGGGGTGGCTACGAGCAGTACTTC.

This rearrangement joins TRBV6-6 to TRBJ2-7; D perhaps matches TRBD1 (5 bases). This CDR3 region has 13 residues. V was pared by 5 bases and J by 3 bases, with 11 bases between. Germline V CDR1 and CDR2: MNHNY, SVGAGI (reference sequence). CDR3 sequence reads: CASSTGSYYEQYF. In DNA form, the CDR3 reads TGTGCCAGCAGTACAGGCTCCTACTACGAGCAGTACTTC.

This chain connects TRBV20-1 to TRBJ2-3; 11 bases are a match to TRBD2. The J segment lost 5 bases and the V segment lost 5 bases, leaving 15 bases of the junction unmatched. The CDR3 sequence is 17 residues long. CDR1 DFQATT and CDR2 SNEGSKA come from the germline V gene (reference sequence). Here the CDR3 reads CSARRGGLAGGGDTQYF. The CDR3 DNA reads TGCAGTGCTCGTCGGGGGGGGCTAGCGGGAGGAGGAGATACGCAGTATTTT.

This clonotype appeared once. V usage is TRBV7-9 and J usage is TRBJ2-3; 7 bases agree with TRBD1. The V and J ends lost 1 base and 6 bases, in that order; junction bases with no gene match: 4. CDR1 is SEHNR, CDR2 FQNEAQ, per germline (reference sequence). The CDR3 has 14 amino acids. The CDR3 DNA is TGTGCCAGCAGCTTAGAGGGGGCTCTGGATACGCAGTATTTT. This codes for CASSLEGALDTQYF.

This clonotype came up once. The chain couples TRBV5-4 to TRBJ2-1; D not resolved. CDR1 and CDR2 (germline): SGHNT, YYREEE (reference sequence). V was trimmed by 4 bases and J by 8 bases, leaving 10 bases between them. This CDR3 is 12 amino acids long. The CDR3 reads CASSHYTDEQFF. Here the CDR3 DNA reads TGTGCCAGCAGCCACTATACGGATGAGCAGTTCTTC. Combining the CDR3 with reference TRBV5-4 and TRBJ2-1 gives the whole variable domain ETGVTQSPTHLIKTRGQQVTLRCSSQSGHNTVSWYQQALGQGPQFIFQYYREEENGRGNFPPRFSGLQFPNYSSELNVNALELDDSALYLCASSHYTDEQFFGPGTRLTVL.

The chain employs TRBV4-1 and TRBJ1-5, with 7 bases matching TRBD1. With V trimmed by 3 bases and J by 5 bases, 7 bases remained unmatched. CDR3 length equals 15 residues. Germline V gives CDR1 MGHRA, CDR2 YSYEKL. CDR3 nucleotide sequence: TGCGCCAGCAGCCACCGACAGGGAAACGATCAGCCCCAGCATTTT. The encoded protein is CASSHRQGNDQPQHF.

The CDR3 DNA reads TGTGCCTGGGCACCTGGGGGGACTAGCGGGAGGAGGACCTACGAGCAGTACTTC. This codes for CAWAPGGTSGRRTYEQYF. The rearrangement uses TRBV30 and TRBJ2-7; TRBD2 aligns across 15 bases. The V gene's germline CDR1 is GTSNPN and CDR2 SVGIG (reference sequence). CDR3 length equals 18 residues. The trim removed 5 bases at V and 2 bases at J, leaving 13 bases unmatched.